The 11 T cell receptor beta chains below were found in one sample sequenced in a study of T-cell reconstitution after alpha-beta-depleted transplantation in children listed by TCRdb under 2016. In light of the paper, this sample's time point label describes: day 60 (about 2 months) after transplantation. The treatment or condition label, as the study defines it: allogeneic hematopoietic cell transplantation with graft depleted of TCRalphabeta T cells and CD19 B cells. Receptor amplification or capture employed PCR. Sequencer: Illumina HiSeq 2500. TCR library preparation used molecular barcoding, with unique molecular identifiers applied to normalize quantification of the TCRbeta repertoire. TCRdb trimmed the raw reads at Q25, called clones with MiXCR and kept productive beta chains. A single entry per CDR3 protein holds the most common genes and DNA from its merged rows. Across this sample there are tens of thousands of distinct CDR3 sequences, with less than 6% seen only once. The top ten clonotypes cover more than 30% of the sample.

The input for sequencing was PBMCs, mostly from graft donor cells, taken 60 days after TCRalphabeta/CD19-depleted stem cell transplant. The receptor source for this set is a female patient between 2 and 15 years old who had a stem cell transplant for aplastic anemia, so the T cells may come from the graft donor.

This clonotype occurred many times. The V call is TRBV9, the J call TRBJ2-2; 7 nucleotides align to TRBD2. The ends lost 2 bases at V and 3 bases at J; junction bases unmatched: 7. CDR3 length: 16 residues. From germline, CDR1 is SGDLS and CDR2 YYNGEE. For the CDR3, the DNA is TGTGCCAGCAGCGTTACGGGACTACCGGACACCGGGGAGCTGTTTTTT. Translated: CASSVTGLPDTGELFF. The variable domain in full, with the rest retrieved from reference TRBV9 and TRBJ2-2, is DSGVTQTPKHLITATGQRVTLRCSPRSGDLSVYWYQQSLDQGLQFLIQYYNGEERAKGNILERFSAQQFPDLHSELNLSSLELGDSALYFCASSVTGLPDTGELFFGEGSRLTVL.

This clonotype has ten or more counts. The V gene is TRBV5-4, the J gene TRBJ1-1; no reliable D call. Germline assignment: CDR1 SGHNT and CDR2 YYREEE (reference sequence). The CDR3 covers 14 residues. With 1 base removed from V and 1 base from J, the gap between germline ends came to 8 bases. The CDR3 bases are TGTGCCAGCAGCTTGTACGCTGCGAACACTGAAGCTTTCTTT. Encoded protein: CASSLYAANTEAFF.

This clonotype came up many times. The chain carries TRBV7-2 and TRBJ2-3; 9 bases map to TRBD2. The CDR3 sequence is 14 residues long. CDR1 is SGHTA, CDR2 FQGNSA, per germline. V lost 6 bases to trimming and J lost 4 bases; unmatched junction nucleotides: 5. This chain's CDR3 is CASSSGLASDTQYF. In nucleotides, the CDR3 is TGTGCCAGCAGTTCGGGACTAGCATCAGATACGCAGTATTTT.

This clonotype came up many times. The CDR3 here is CASSYPASGVNEQFF. CDR3 DNA sequence: TGTGCCAGCAGTTACCCCGCTAGCGGGGTAAATGAGCAGTTCTTC. This chain links TRBV6-6 with TRBJ2-1; TRBD2 matches 9 bases. After removal of 2 bases from V and 7 bases from J, the junction contained 6 bases not matched to a gene. The CDR3 runs 15 residues. In germline, CDR1 is MNHNY, CDR2 SVGAGI (reference sequence).

This clonotype was counted ten times or more. The chain's CDR3 is CASSLGLGTGELFF. The CDR3 region has the DNA TGTGCCAGCAGTTTAGGACTAGGCACCGGGGAGCTGTTTTTT. The chain employs TRBV12-3 or TRBV12-4 and TRBJ2-2, with D possibly TRBD2 on 6 matching bases. This CDR3 spans 14 amino acids. V dropped 1 base and J dropped 4 bases, with 7 bases sitting between them.

Here the CDR3 DNA reads TGTGCCAGCTCACAATCCGGGGGCAGTTATAATTCACCCCTCCACTTT. It yields the protein CASSQSGGSYNSPLHF. The chain links TRBV18 to TRBJ1-6, with a weak D call TRBD1 (6 bases). The germline V gene has CDR1 KGHSH and CDR2 LQKENI. Between the trimmed V and J ends, which lost 4 bases and 4 bases, there was a span of 14 bases. This CDR3 has 16 amino acids.

This clonotype appeared many times. The chain is built from TRBV5-1 and TRBJ2-7, with 10 bases that match TRBD1. The V and J ends lost 3 bases and 2 bases, in that order; junction bases with no gene match: 2. Per germline, CDR1 SGHRS and CDR2 YFSETQ. The CDR3 totals 14 residues. The CDR3 bases are TGCGCCAGCAGCTGGGGACAGGGGACCTACGAGCAGTACTTC. Translated: CASSWGQGTYEQYF.

This clonotype was seen at least ten times. The chain recombines TRBV28 with TRBJ2-5; D gene ambiguous. The CDR3 loop spans 14 amino acids. Trimming left V 8 bases short and J 3 bases short, with 16 bases between. From germline, CDR1 is MDHEN and CDR2 SYDVKM. CDR3 nucleotides: TGTGCCAGCCCACCCCCCGAGCTAGAAGAGACCCAGTACTTC. Translated, it gives CASPPPELEETQYF. Drawing the rest from reference TRBV28 and TRBJ2-5, the complete variable domain is DVKVTQSSRYLVKRTGEKVFLECVQDMDHENMFWYRQDPGLGLRLIYFSYDVKMKEKGDIPEGYSVSREKKERFSLILESASTNQTSMYLCASPPPELEETQYFGPGTRLLVL.

This clonotype was seen repeatedly, ten times or more. The V and J genes are TRBV24-1 and TRBJ2-7; D may be TRBD1 or TRBD2 (7 bases each). The germline V gene encodes CDR1 KGHDR and CDR2 SFDVKD. Trimming removed 0 bases from V and 2 bases from J, with 13 bases in between. This CDR3 has 16 amino acids. CDR3 coding DNA: TGTGCCACCAGTGATTTGCTGGCAGGGGGGGCCTACGAGCAGTACGTC. Amino acid sequence: CATSDLLAGGAYEQYV.

This clonotype has at least ten counts. V is TRBV10-3 and J is TRBJ2-3; D ambiguous. Per the germline V gene, CDR1 is ENHRY and CDR2 is SYGVKD. Trimming removed 4 bases at V and 5 bases at J, with 10 bases between. The CDR3 totals 13 residues. The CDR3 here is CAISGVQEDTQYF. The CDR3 DNA is TGTGCCATCAGTGGGGTCCAAGAAGATACGCAGTATTTT.

This clonotype was recorded many times. This sequence joins TRBV18 and TRBJ1-1, with D unresolved. Per the germline V gene, CDR1 is KGHSH and CDR2 is LQKENI. V was shortened by 2 bases and J by 4 bases, with 8 bases between the two germline ends. The CDR3 covers 13 residues. The CDR3 protein is CASSPSTSTEAFF. The DNA of the CDR3 is TGTGCCAGCTCACCATCCACAAGCACTGAAGCTTTCTTT.